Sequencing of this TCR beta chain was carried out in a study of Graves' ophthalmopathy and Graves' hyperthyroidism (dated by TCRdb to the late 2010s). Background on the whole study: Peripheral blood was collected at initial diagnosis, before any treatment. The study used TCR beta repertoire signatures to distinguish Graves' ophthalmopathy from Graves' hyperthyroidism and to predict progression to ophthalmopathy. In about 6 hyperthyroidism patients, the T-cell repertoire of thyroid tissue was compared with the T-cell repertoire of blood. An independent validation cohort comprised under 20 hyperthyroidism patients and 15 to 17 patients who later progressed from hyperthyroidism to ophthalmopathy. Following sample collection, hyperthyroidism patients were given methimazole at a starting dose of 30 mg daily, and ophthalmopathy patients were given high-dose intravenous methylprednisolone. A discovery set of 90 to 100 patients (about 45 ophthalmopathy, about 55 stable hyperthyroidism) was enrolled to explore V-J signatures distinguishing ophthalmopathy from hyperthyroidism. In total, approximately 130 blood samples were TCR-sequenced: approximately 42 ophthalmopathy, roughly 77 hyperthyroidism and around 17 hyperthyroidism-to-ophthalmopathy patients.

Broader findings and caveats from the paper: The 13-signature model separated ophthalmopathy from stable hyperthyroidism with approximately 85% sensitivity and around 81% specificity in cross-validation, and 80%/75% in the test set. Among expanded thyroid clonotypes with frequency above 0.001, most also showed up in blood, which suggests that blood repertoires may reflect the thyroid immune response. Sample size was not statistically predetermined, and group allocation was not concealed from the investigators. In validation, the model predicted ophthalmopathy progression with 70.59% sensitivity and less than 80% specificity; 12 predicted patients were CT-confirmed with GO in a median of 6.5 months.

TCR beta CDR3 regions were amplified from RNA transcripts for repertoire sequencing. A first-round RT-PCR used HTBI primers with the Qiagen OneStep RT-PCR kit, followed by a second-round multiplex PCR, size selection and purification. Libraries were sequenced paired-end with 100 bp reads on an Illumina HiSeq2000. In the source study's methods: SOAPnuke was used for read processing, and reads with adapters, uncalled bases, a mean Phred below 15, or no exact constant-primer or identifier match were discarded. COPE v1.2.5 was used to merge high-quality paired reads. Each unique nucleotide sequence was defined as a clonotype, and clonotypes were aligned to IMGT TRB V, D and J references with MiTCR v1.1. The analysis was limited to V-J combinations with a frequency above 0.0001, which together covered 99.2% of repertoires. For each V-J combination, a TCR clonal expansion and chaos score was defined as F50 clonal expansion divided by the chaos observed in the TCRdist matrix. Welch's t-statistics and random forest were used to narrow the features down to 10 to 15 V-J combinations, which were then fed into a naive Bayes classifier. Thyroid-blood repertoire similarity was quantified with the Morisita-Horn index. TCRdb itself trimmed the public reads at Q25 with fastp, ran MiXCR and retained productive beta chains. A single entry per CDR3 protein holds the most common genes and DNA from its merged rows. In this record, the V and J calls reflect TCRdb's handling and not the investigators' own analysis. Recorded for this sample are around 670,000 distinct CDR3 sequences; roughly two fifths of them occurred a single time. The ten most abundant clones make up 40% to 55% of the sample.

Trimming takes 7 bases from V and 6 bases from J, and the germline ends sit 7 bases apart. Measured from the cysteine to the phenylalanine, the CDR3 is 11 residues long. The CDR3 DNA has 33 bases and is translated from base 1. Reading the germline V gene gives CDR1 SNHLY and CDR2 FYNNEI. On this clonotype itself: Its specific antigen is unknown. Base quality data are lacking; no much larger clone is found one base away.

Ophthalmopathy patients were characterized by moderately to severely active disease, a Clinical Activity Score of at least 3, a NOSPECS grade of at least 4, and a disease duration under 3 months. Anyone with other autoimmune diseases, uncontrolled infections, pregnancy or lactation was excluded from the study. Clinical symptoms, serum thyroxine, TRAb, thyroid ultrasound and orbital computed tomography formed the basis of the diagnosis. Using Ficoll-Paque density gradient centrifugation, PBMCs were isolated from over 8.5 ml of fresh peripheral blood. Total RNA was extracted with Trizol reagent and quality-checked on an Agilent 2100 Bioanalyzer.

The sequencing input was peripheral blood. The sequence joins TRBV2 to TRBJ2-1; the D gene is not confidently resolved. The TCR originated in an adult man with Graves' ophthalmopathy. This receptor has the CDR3 CASNGINEQFF. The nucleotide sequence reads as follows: TGTGCCAGCAATGGGATCAATGAGCAGTTCTTC.